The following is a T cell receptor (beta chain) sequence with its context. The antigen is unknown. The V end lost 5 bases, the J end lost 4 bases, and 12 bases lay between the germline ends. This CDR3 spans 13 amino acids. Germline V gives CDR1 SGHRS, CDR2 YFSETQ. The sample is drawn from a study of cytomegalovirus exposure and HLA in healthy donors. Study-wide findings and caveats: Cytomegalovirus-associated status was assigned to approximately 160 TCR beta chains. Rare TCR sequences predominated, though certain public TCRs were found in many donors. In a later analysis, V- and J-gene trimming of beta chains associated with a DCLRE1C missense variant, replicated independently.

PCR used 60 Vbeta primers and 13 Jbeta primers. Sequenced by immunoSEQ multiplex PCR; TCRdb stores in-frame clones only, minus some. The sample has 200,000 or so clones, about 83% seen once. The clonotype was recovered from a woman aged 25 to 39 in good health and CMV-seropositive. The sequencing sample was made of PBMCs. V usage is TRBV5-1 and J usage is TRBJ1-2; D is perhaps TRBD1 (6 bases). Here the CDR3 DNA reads TGCGCCAGCAGACCCGACAGGCTCTATGGCTACACCTTC. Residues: CASRPDRLYGYTF.